This section outlines one T cell receptor (beta chain) sequence together with its context. Its antigen is not known. The PCR was carried out with 60 Vbeta primers and 13 Jbeta primers. The method was immunoSEQ multiplex PCR; TCRdb's version includes in-frame clones alone and lacks a portion of them. Among some 140,000 clones, around 79% were seen once, and the ten largest hold about 10%. The ends were cut back, 3 bases at V and 3 bases at J, with 20 bases in the middle. Germline CDR1 ENHRY, CDR2 SYGVKD. CDR3 length: 17 residues. This sample is drawn from a study of cytomegalovirus exposure and HLA in healthy donors. Findings of the study overall: Data from an earlier analysis indicated that most TCR beta V segments were productive either about 87% or about 30% of the time.

The sequence was collected from a woman in her forties or fifties in good health and CMV-seropositive. The sequenced sample was PBMCs. The chain carries TRBV10-3 and TRBJ2-5; a weak D match, TRBD1 (5 bases). The CDR3 reads CAISDTPNYRSKETQYF. The CDR3 nucleotides are TGTGCCATCAGTGATACGCCCAACTACAGGTCGAAAGAGACCCAGTACTTC.